These T cell receptor beta chains were read from a single sample in a study of T cell repertoires in cytomegalovirus infection. MiXCR, run by TCRdb on the reads, gives a single entry per CDR3 protein. Of 310,000 or so distinct CDR3 sequences in the sample, under 20% are singletons; the top ten hold about 11%. Sequencing input: PBMCs. These receptors originate from a human donor in good health (CMV status not recorded). Some clones in this sample may be carry-over from other donors' samples. The CDR3 runs from the conserved cysteine through the conserved F or W. Each record gives: V gene, J gene, CDR3 protein.

v_call: TRBV29-1
j_call: TRBJ1-2
cdr3_aa: CSVTYGTGVNYGYTF

v_call: TRBV20-1
j_call: TRBJ2-3
cdr3_aa: CSSLAGGTDTQYF

v_call: TRBV28
j_call: TRBJ2-5
cdr3_aa: CASSPTGTETQYF

v_call: TRBV25-1
j_call: TRBJ1-3
cdr3_aa: CASSEQAGNTIYF

v_call: TRBV10-3
j_call: TRBJ2-7
cdr3_aa: CANGRTERYEQYF

v_call: TRBV7-2
j_call: TRBJ1-6
cdr3_aa: CASSSRDTLNSPLHF

v_call: TRBV20-1
j_call: TRBJ2-4
cdr3_aa: CSARERAKNIQYF

v_call: TRBV4-2
j_call: TRBJ1-1
cdr3_aa: CASSLENTEAFF

v_call: TRBV12-5
j_call: TRBJ1-5
cdr3_aa: CASGLVWGGNSNQPQHF

v_call: TRBV7-2
j_call: TRBJ2-6
cdr3_aa: CASSPGIDRQLLSGANVLTF

v_call: TRBV4-2
j_call: TRBJ1-6
cdr3_aa: CASSQVTGGPYNSPLHF

v_call: TRBV9
j_call: TRBJ1-5
cdr3_aa: CASSVGPGYENQPQHF

v_call: TRBV11-2
j_call: TRBJ2-3
cdr3_aa: CASSFLTGGDTQYF

v_call: TRBV6-5
j_call: TRBJ1-2
cdr3_aa: CATGQGYDYGYTF

v_call: TRBV5-6
j_call: TRBJ1-5
cdr3_aa: CASSLGGTGTGEMHQPQHF

v_call: TRBV28
j_call: TRBJ1-3
cdr3_aa: CASSYVDSGNTIYF

v_call: TRBV7-2
j_call: TRBJ2-7
cdr3_aa: CASSSDRSNEQYF

v_call: TRBV5-1
j_call: TRBJ2-7
cdr3_aa: CASSMGNSRDEQYF

v_call: TRBV7-9
j_call: TRBJ2-2
cdr3_aa: CASSPTGNWNTGELFF

v_call: TRBV27
j_call: TRBJ2-7
cdr3_aa: CASRTRQGAFEQYF

v_call: TRBV20-1
j_call: TRBJ2-7
cdr3_aa: CSTASSGSQYEQYF

v_call: TRBV4-1
j_call: TRBJ1-4
cdr3_aa: CASSLLGLDEKLFF

v_call: TRBV7-9
j_call: TRBJ2-1
cdr3_aa: CASSAQRDTLNNEQFF

v_call: TRBV6-5
j_call: TRBJ2-7
cdr3_aa: CASSYSLDDEWEQYF

v_call: TRBV24-1
j_call: TRBJ2-1
cdr3_aa: CATSDAGLATYNEQFF

v_call: TRBV6-5
j_call: TRBJ1-1
cdr3_aa: CASSYSRNSDTEAFF

v_call: TRBV24-1
j_call: TRBJ2-3
cdr3_aa: CATSEGRDIDTQYF

v_call: TRBV20-1
j_call: TRBJ2-7
cdr3_aa: CSARDIERGRVYEQYF

v_call: TRBV7-9
j_call: TRBJ1-4
cdr3_aa: CASSDSGATNEKLFF

v_call: TRBV6-2/TRBV6-3
j_call: TRBJ2-1
cdr3_aa: CASSTANVNEQFF

v_call: TRBV19
j_call: TRBJ1-2
cdr3_aa: CASSMGQNYGYTF

v_call: TRBV29-1
j_call: TRBJ2-7
cdr3_aa: CSGLSRREQYF